The clone carrying this T cell receptor beta chain has a handful of counts. Its antigen is unknown. Donors were healthy Caucasian individuals from Russia aged about 6 to 90. The CDR3 totals 14 residues. Germline CDR1 is MNHNY and CDR2 is SVGAGI (reference sequence). Trimming removed 8 bases from V and 2 bases from J, with 12 bases in between. This record comes from a study of blood T cells in healthy people across ages. General observations from the study: PBMCs were not sorted, which prevented a conclusive comparison of naive versus antigen-experienced cells.

A second PCR of roughly 6 to 12 cycles used a sample-barcoded 5' primer and a J-beta primer mix. Each cDNA molecule received a tag from a template-switch adaptor that had 12 random nucleotides. TCRdb processed the 5' RACE reads anew with MiXCR; each CDR3 protein has one entry. The sample comprises 580,000 or so distinct CDR3 sequences, 47% of which are singletons, and roughly 24% rests with the top ten. The TCR sequence derives from a man older than 75 in good health. This chain uses TRBV6-6 with TRBJ2-2; perhaps D is TRBD1 or TRBD2 (5 bases each). Sequenced: blood. The CDR3 reads CASHDRGNTGELFF. DNA for the CDR3: TGTGCCAGCCATGATCGGGGCAACACCGGGGAGCTGTTTTTT.